The 2 T cell receptor beta chains below were found in one sample sequenced in a study of long-term antiretroviral therapy in people with HIV. The run of the v3.0 immunoSEQ assay was at survey level. Method: immunoSEQ multiplex PCR; TCRdb's copy keeps in-frame clones and lacks some. Of 25,000 to 30,000 clones listed, just over 90% are singletons. The specimen was unsorted PBMCs, collected 3.1 years after starting antiretroviral therapy. These receptor sequences come from a man between 18 and 29 years old with HIV.

The chain has TRBV7-9 and TRBJ2-3; D is ambiguous. Germline V lookup: CDR1 SEHNR, CDR2 FQNEAQ (reference sequence). The CDR3 is made up of 15 amino acids. V was cut by 2 bases and J by 4 bases, with 13 bases left in between. CDR3 nucleotide sequence: TGTGCCAGCAGCTTATTCGGGTCGGCTTCAGATACGCAGTATTTT. It is translated as CASSLFGSASDTQYF.

This chain joins TRBV4-2 and TRBJ2-3; perhaps TRBD2 as D (6 bases). In germline, CDR1 is LGHNA, CDR2 YNFKEQ. The CDR3 has 12 residues. The V end was cut by 4 bases, the J end by 7 bases, with 9 bases between. Here the CDR3 reads CASSPGGNTQYF. The CDR3 DNA sequence: TGTGCCAGCAGCCCAGGCGGGAATACGCAGTATTTT.